This TCR beta chain emerged from a study of glioma-infiltrating T cells. Findings of the study overall: Non-neoplastic patients had below-expected tissue-blood divergence, while all gliomas exceeded expectation. Tissue and blood shared very few CDR3 sequences.

Using RNA template, CDR3s of TCR alpha and beta were amplified with iRepertoire arm-PCR. TCRdb re-derived calls from the multiplex PCR reads in MiXCR, one entry per CDR3 protein. The table shows about 380,000 distinct CDR3 sequences, with approximately 42% occurring only once. CDR3 length equals 14 residues. CDR1 and CDR2 (germline): MNHEY, SMNVEV (reference sequence). The V end was cut by 0 bases, the J end by 4 bases, with 10 bases between. Ten or more counts support this clonotype. Its target is not known. What was sequenced was glioma tissue, nonneoplastic brain tissue, or PBMCs (not recorded which). This clonotype was sampled from a human donor with low-grade glioma or glioblastoma, undergoing nonglioma brain surgery, or in good health (not recorded which). This chain connects TRBV27 to TRBJ2-7; the D gene is possibly TRBD2 (5 bases). The CDR3 nucleotides are TGTGCCAGCAGTTTATCGGGAGTCGGATACGAGCAGTACTTC. Its protein product is CASSLSGVGYEQYF.